At least ten counts were recorded for the clone carrying this T cell receptor (beta chain). TCRdb reprocessed the 5' RACE reads via MiXCR and lists one record per CDR3 protein. In the table there are tens of thousands of distinct CDR3 sequences, around an eighth of which are singletons. These data originate in a study of early T cells in non-severe SARS-CoV-2 infection. CDR3 length: 14 residues. V trimming: 1 base; J trimming: 2 bases; junction bases outside the gene matches: 2. The V gene's germline CDR1 is SGDLS and CDR2 YYNGEE. The J gene is TRBJ2-7, the V gene TRBV9; 8 nucleotides agree with TRBD2. The clonotype originates from an adult who was a healthcare worker with PCR-confirmed SARS-CoV-2 infection or an uninfected control (not recorded which). The sequencing sample was made of whole blood. The CDR3 nucleotides read TGTGCCAGCAGCGTATACGGGGGGGCCTACGAGCAGTACTTC. It codes for CASSVYGGAYEQYF.